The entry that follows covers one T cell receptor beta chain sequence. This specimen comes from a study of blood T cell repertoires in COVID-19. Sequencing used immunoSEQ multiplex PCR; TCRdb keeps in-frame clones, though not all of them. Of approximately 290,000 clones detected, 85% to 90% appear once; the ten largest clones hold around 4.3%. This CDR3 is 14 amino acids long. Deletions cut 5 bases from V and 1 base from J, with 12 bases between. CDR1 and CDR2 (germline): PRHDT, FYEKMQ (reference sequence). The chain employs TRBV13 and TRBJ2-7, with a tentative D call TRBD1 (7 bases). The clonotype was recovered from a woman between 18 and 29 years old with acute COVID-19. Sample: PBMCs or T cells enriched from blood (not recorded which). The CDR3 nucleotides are TGTGCCAGCAGCCGGGGGACAGCTTCCTACGAGCAGTACTTC. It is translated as CASSRGTASYEQYF.